The following is a T cell receptor (beta chain) sequence with its context. Its antigen is as yet unknown. The CDR3 is made up of 14 amino acids. V gave up 4 bases and J gave up 3 bases; unmatched junction bases: 4. Looked up from germline, CDR1 is SGHNT and CDR2 is YYREEE (reference sequence). The sample comes from a study of T cell responses to AZD1222 COVID-19 vaccine. Clones were read by immunoSEQ multiplex PCR, and TCRdb kept only the in-frame ones, dropping some. The sample shows around 58,000 clones, around 80% of them seen only once. Study-wide results and caveats: Donors in the cohort were predominantly white British and more often female, and clonal diversity was possibly underestimated.

The chain carries TRBV5-4 and TRBJ2-5; 9 bases match TRBD1. This clonotype originated in an adult in good health. Sequences were derived from peripheral blood, sampled on day 0 of AZD1222 vaccination. The CDR3 region is CASSLRQGEETQYF. The CDR3 bases are TGTGCCAGCAGCCTCAGACAGGGGGAAGAGACCCAGTACTTC.